These 27 T cell receptor beta chains share one sample of origin, sequenced in a study of regulatory T cells in long-lasting Graves disease. Documented time point: newly diagnosed GD, antithyroid drugs for less than 3 months. There was RNA extracted from PBMCs, and the TCR library was made from it. Through Arm-PCR of CDR3 regions and iRepertoire HTBI primers, TCR beta libraries were built. TCRdb reprocessed the multiplex PCR reads via MiXCR and lists one record per CDR3 protein. Altogether about 350,000 distinct CDR3 sequences are present, approximately 15% being singletons, with the ten largest covering about 32%. These data also featured in a second study, about T cells in Graves' hyperthyroidism and ophthalmopathy.

The sequencing here drew on peripheral blood mononuclear cells (PBMCs), taken at new diagnosis, from a patient treated with antithyroid drugs. The origin of the receptors is a man in his forties with Graves disease.

CDR3 in amino acids: CASRDTANYGYTF. The CDR3 region has the DNA TGTGCCAGCAGGGACACAGCTAACTATGGCTACACCTTC. V and J are TRBV6-1 and TRBJ1-2, with D perhaps matching TRBD1 (5 bases). The V end lost 6 bases, the J end lost 0 bases, and 8 bases lay between the germline ends. The CDR3 has 13 amino acids. Per germline, CDR1 MNHNS and CDR2 SASEGT.

This clonotype was picked up many times. V gene TRBV28 combines with J gene TRBJ1-6, with D possibly being TRBD1 (5 bases). V gave up 4 bases and J gave up 6 bases, with 16 bases separating them. Looked up from germline, CDR1 is MDHEN and CDR2 is SYDVKM. The CDR3 is made up of 16 amino acids. Written as DNA, the CDR3 is TGTGCCAGCAGTTCCCCAGACAGATTTCCTAATTCACCCCTCCACTTT. Amino acid sequence: CASSSPDRFPNSPLHF.

There are many counts of this clonotype. The chain couples TRBV18 to TRBJ2-1; 10 bases are shared with TRBD2. CDR3 length: 16 amino acids. Germline V gene lookup returns CDR1 KGHSH and CDR2 LQKENI. With V trimmed by 0 bases and J by 7 bases, 6 bases remained unmatched. CDR3 sequence (DNA): TGTGCCAGCTCACCACCCAGCGGGGGGGCAGCAAATGAGCAGTTCTTC. Translated: CASSPPSGGAANEQFF.

This rearrangement joins TRBV5-5 to TRBJ2-1, with D maybe TRBD1 (6 bases). Germline lookup yields CDR1 SGHKS and CDR2 YYEKEE (reference sequence). With 1 base removed from V and 4 bases from J, the gap between germline ends came to 9 bases. The CDR3 has 14 amino acids. The CDR3 here is CASSLSGVYNEQFF. In nucleotides, the CDR3 is TGTGCCAGCAGCTTGTCAGGGGTTTACAATGAGCAGTTCTTC.

There are many counts of this clonotype. The chain combines TRBV5-1 with TRBJ2-7; D is tentatively TRBD1 or TRBD2 (5 bases each). This CDR3 has 13 residues. V shed 0 bases and J shed 5 bases, with 9 bases lying between them. CDR1 is SGHRS and CDR2 is YFSETQ in the germline V gene. CDR3 coding DNA: TGCGCCAGCAGCTTGGCCGGGACGAACGAGCAGTACTTC. This translates into CASSLAGTNEQYF.

The chain is built from TRBV4-2 and TRBJ1-5; D is possibly TRBD1 (5 bases). Germline-derived CDR1 and CDR2 are LGHNA and YNFKEQ. Trimming pared 0 bases from V and 0 bases from J, leaving 12 bases between. The CDR3 covers 17 residues. CDR3 in DNA: TGTGCCAGCAGCCAAGAAATGGGGGATTATAGCAATCAGCCCCAGCATTTT. The encoded protein is CASSQEMGDYSNQPQHF.

On this clonotype: A much larger clone differs from this one at a single base, so this may be a read error. The V and J genes are TRBV5-1 and TRBJ1-4, with TRBD1 matching over 7 bases. CDR1 and CDR2 (germline): SGHRS, YFSETQ. The CDR3 loop spans 14 amino acids. The trim removed 4 bases at V and 4 bases at J, leaving 4 bases unmatched. The CDR3 DNA is TGCGCCAGCAGCCGGGACAGAAATAATGAAAAACTGTTTTTT. Translation gives CASSRDRNNEKLFF.

The CDR3 region is CASSPELSSYNSPLHF. CDR3 in DNA: TGTGCCAGCTCACCAGAGTTGAGCTCCTATAATTCACCCCTCCACTTT. The J gene is TRBJ1-6, the V gene TRBV18; D is uncertain. Trimming pared 2 bases from V and 0 bases from J, leaving 8 bases between. The germline V gene has CDR1 KGHSH and CDR2 LQKENI. This CDR3 contains 16 residues.

The rearrangement links TRBV6-1 to TRBJ1-1, with D possibly TRBD1 on 6 matching bases. Trimming took 7 bases from V and 5 from J, leaving 20 bases between them. CDR1 and CDR2 (germline): MNHNS, SASEGT. This CDR3 is 15 amino acids long. The DNA for the CDR3 is TGTGCCAGCACCCTCGAGGGGGGGCTGGGGACTGAAGCTTTCTTT. As protein: CASTLEGGLGTEAFF.

The chain uses TRBV7-9 and TRBJ2-6; 9 bases line up with TRBD1. CDR3 size: 20 residues. V was pared by 2 bases and J by 1 base, with 12 bases of the junction left unmatched. The germline V gene has CDR1 SEHNR and CDR2 FQNEAQ (reference sequence). The CDR3 sequence: CASSLPGHRGRRSGANVLTF. The DNA of the CDR3 is TGTGCCAGCAGCTTACCAGGCCACAGGGGGCGCAGGTCTGGGGCCAACGTCCTGACTTTC.

In its sample, this clonotype was seen many times. In nucleotides, the CDR3 is TGCGCCAGCAGCCAAGATCCTGGACCGATAGCCAAAAACATTCAGTACTTC. Amino acids: CASSQDPGPIAKNIQYF. The rearrangement uses TRBV4-1 and TRBJ2-4, with D hard to call. This CDR3 spans 17 amino acids. The V and J ends lost 0 bases and 0 bases respectively, with 12 bases between them. CDR1 is MGHRA, CDR2 YSYEKL, per germline.

This chain joins TRBV19 and TRBJ1-5, with TRBD1 identical over 9 bases. The V gene end was trimmed by 5 bases and the J gene end by 11 bases; junction bases not matched to a gene: 10. Germline V lookup: CDR1 LNHDA, CDR2 SQIVND (reference sequence). The CDR3 covers 14 residues. The CDR3 sequence: CASSAQQGAVAQHF. The DNA of the CDR3 is TGTGCCAGTAGTGCACAACAGGGGGCCGTGGCCCAGCATTTT.

This clonotype turned up a few times. The chain joins TRBV24-1 to TRBJ2-2; TRBD1 aligns across 9 bases. Germline assignment: CDR1 KGHDR and CDR2 SFDVKD. CDR3 length: 17 residues. Losses at the gene ends were 5 bases for V and 1 base for J; bases not matched to a gene: 7. Here the CDR3 reads CATSAVLGQGNTGELFF. The DNA for the CDR3 is TGTGCCACCAGTGCCGTGCTGGGACAGGGGAACACCGGGGAGCTGTTTTTT.

This clonotype was seen many times. This chain uses TRBV20-1 with TRBJ1-4; 8 bases are a match to TRBD1. The CDR3 is 15 residues long. Germline CDR1 DFQATT, CDR2 SNEGSKA (reference sequence). The trim removed 4 bases at V and 3 bases at J, leaving 7 bases unmatched. The CDR3 is CSANPGGSANEKLFF. CDR3 in DNA: TGCAGTGCTAACCCAGGGGGCAGTGCTAATGAAAAACTGTTTTTT.

There are a few counts of this clonotype. V gene TRBV4-1 combines with J gene TRBJ2-2; 12 bases map to TRBD1. J was trimmed by 4 bases and V by 4 bases; bases with no gene match: 7. The CDR3 totals 17 residues. From germline, CDR1 is MGHRA and CDR2 YSYEKL. CDR3 region: CASSLAGTGGITGELFF. CDR3 DNA: TGCGCCAGCAGCCTCGCCGGGACAGGGGGCATCACCGGGGAGCTGTTTTTT.

At least ten counts were recorded for this clonotype. As DNA, the CDR3 is TGTGCCAGCAGCACATATAGCGGGGGGGCTGAGACCCAGTACTTC. Residues: CASSTYSGGAETQYF. The J gene is TRBJ2-5, the V gene TRBV7-9; 11 bases line up with TRBD2. Germline V gene sequence: CDR1 SEHNR, CDR2 FQNEAQ (reference sequence). V was clipped by 5 bases and J by 5 bases; unmatched bases: 7. The CDR3 is made up of 15 amino acids.

This clonotype was seen at least ten times. This chain connects TRBV5-1 to TRBJ2-3, with D perhaps given as TRBD1 or TRBD2 (5 bases each). The CDR3 consists of 15 residues. Germline V gene lookup returns CDR1 SGHRS and CDR2 YFSETQ. V was pared by 2 bases and J by 0 bases, with 10 bases between. The CDR3 protein is CASSFRGLSTDTQYF. In DNA, the CDR3 is TGCGCCAGCAGCTTCCGGGGCCTAAGCACAGATACGCAGTATTTT.

Many counts were recorded for this clonotype. The rearrangement joins TRBV2 to TRBJ1-5; no firm D call. V shed 11 bases and J shed 5 bases, with 16 bases lying between them. The CDR3 totals 13 residues. Germline V gene data show CDR1 as SNHLY and CDR2 as FYNNEI. CDR3 protein: CAARPRGDQPQHF. The DNA of the CDR3 is TGTGCCGCCAGACCGCGAGGTGATCAGCCCCAGCATTTT.

This clonotype was counted between two and nine times. DNA for the CDR3: TGTGCCAGCAGCGTAGGGCTAGCAGACCCCACAGATACGCAGTATTTT. It codes for CASSVGLADPTDTQYF. The chain couples TRBV9 to TRBJ2-3; D is possibly TRBD2 (5 bases). The CDR3 has 16 amino acids. The V gene lost 0 bases and the J gene lost 2 bases, with 13 bases spanning the gap. Looked up from germline, CDR1 is SGDLS and CDR2 is YYNGEE.

This clonotype appeared many times. V gene TRBV20-1 combines with J gene TRBJ2-7; a possible D gene is TRBD2 (6 bases). V was clipped by 4 bases and J by 5 bases, with 24 bases between them. This CDR3 is 16 amino acids long. Germline V gene lookup returns CDR1 DFQATT and CDR2 SNEGSKA (reference sequence). As DNA, the CDR3 is TGCAGTGCTAACCCCAATTCCGGGACTGGGTTCGACGAGCAGTACTTC. Protein sequence: CSANPNSGTGFDEQYF.

Turning to this clonotype: Being one base from a much bigger clone, this may be a read error. The chain couples TRBV3-1 to TRBJ2-5; 14 bases line up with TRBD2. V shed 10 bases, J shed 4 bases, and the junction held 11 bases outside the gene matches. Germline V gene data show CDR1 as LGHDT and CDR2 as YNNKEL (reference sequence). The CDR3 has 16 amino acids. The CDR3 reads CANKRLAGGERETQYF. The CDR3 DNA reads TGTGCCAACAAAAGACTAGCGGGGGGGGAGCGAGAGACCCAGTACTTC.

This clonotype has a count of ten or more. CDR3 amino acids: CASSFSQNSYEQYF. CDR3 nucleotide sequence: TGTGCCAGCAGTTTTAGTCAAAACTCCTACGAGCAGTACTTC. This rearrangement joins TRBV12-3 or TRBV12-4 to TRBJ2-7; no clear D gene. The V end lost 3 bases, the J end lost 0 bases, and 9 bases lay between the germline ends. The CDR3 covers 14 residues.

This clonotype was observed many times. The chain links TRBV20-1 to TRBJ2-3; TRBD1 might be the D (6 bases). The V and J ends lost 2 bases and 3 bases respectively, with 9 bases between them. This CDR3 is 13 amino acids long. Per germline, CDR1 DFQATT and CDR2 SNEGSKA (reference sequence). CDR3: CSARIQGTDTQYF. The DNA of the CDR3 is TGCAGTGCTAGAATACAGGGAACAGATACGCAGTATTTT.

This clonotype was counted many times. The J gene is TRBJ2-7, the V gene TRBV12-3 or TRBV12-4; no clear D. Trimming removed 1 base at V and 0 bases at J, with 7 bases between. CDR3 length: 14 residues. The CDR3 here is CASSLGWSSYEQYF. DNA of the CDR3: TGTGCCAGCAGTTTAGGGTGGAGCTCCTACGAGCAGTACTTC.

This clonotype was seen ten or more times. One junction end does not reproduce the germline sequence, and a read error may be involved. The rearrangement uses TRBV30 and TRBJ1-5, with D perhaps TRBD1 (5 bases). The CDR3 has 14 amino acids. Germline CDR1 reads GTSNPN; CDR2 reads SVGIG (reference sequence). CDR3 in DNA: TGCGCCTGGAGTGGGGGGTATAGCAATCAGCCCCAGCATTTT. It codes for CAWSGGYSNQPQHF.

This clonotype was seen more than once but under ten times. The chain combines TRBV9 with TRBJ2-3; D is undetermined. The germline V gene encodes CDR1 SGDLS and CDR2 YYNGEE. The germline V and J ends were trimmed by 3 bases and 6 bases, with 11 bases remaining between them. The CDR3 runs 13 residues. The CDR3 DNA reads TGTGCCAGCAGCGCCGATAGACCGGATACGCAGTATTTT. It translates to CASSADRPDTQYF.

V is TRBV12-3 or TRBV12-4 and J is TRBJ2-1; D not certain. There are 15 residues in the CDR3. V lost 2 bases to trimming and J lost 0 bases, with 8 bases between them. The DNA of the CDR3 is TGTGCCAGCAGTTTAAAGGAGAGCTCCTACAATGAGCAGTTCTTC. It specifies CASSLKESSYNEQFF.